This T cell receptor beta chain derives from a study of T cell repertoires in cytomegalovirus infection. Background on the study: It was the public TCR beta signatures that indicated both CMV infection and matching HLA type. Findings and caveats of the study: Individuals carrying CMV plus the relevant HLA were identified by cumulative frequency of public TCR beta families.

This clonotype has more than one count but fewer than ten. The target antigen is unknown. TCRdb analysed the reads with MiXCR anew, one entry per CDR3 protein. The data hold roughly 250,000 distinct CDR3 sequences, with approximately 24% observed a single time. The CDR3 loop spans 11 amino acids. V lost 0 bases to trimming and J lost 3 bases, with 3 bases between them. Germline V CDR1 and CDR2: DFQATT, SNEGSKA (reference sequence). Sample: CD8+ T cells from PBMCs. This chain joins TRBV20-1 and TRBJ2-7; D gene unclear. The TCR originated in a human donor in good health (CMV status not recorded). Some clones in this sample may be carry-over from other donors' samples. The chain's CDR3 is CSARDHYEQYF. The CDR3 bases are TGCAGTGCTAGAGATCACTACGAGCAGTACTTC.